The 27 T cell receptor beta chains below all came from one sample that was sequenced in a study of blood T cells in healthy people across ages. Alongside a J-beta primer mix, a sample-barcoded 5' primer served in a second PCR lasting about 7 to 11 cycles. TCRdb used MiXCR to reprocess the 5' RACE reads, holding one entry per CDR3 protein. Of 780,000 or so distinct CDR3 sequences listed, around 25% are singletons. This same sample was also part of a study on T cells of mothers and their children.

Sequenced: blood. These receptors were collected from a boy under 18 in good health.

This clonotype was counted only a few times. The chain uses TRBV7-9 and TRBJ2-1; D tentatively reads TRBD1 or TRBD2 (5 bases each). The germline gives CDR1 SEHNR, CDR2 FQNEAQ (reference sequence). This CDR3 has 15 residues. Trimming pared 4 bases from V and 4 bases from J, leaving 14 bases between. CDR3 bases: TGTGCCAGCAGCTCCAGGGACCAAGCGTACAATGAGCAGTTCTTC. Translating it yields CASSSRDQAYNEQFF.

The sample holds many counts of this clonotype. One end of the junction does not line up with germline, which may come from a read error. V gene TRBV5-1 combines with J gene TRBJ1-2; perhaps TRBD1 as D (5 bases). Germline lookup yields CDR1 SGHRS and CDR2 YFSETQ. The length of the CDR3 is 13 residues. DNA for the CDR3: TGTGCCAGCAGCTTAGCGGGGGACTATGGCTACACCTTC. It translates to CASSLAGDYGYTF.

In DNA, the CDR3 is TGCAGCGACCGGAGGATGGGGGAGAACACCGGGGAGCTGTTTTTT. This translates into CSDRRMGENTGELFF. This chain uses TRBV29-1 with TRBJ2-2; perhaps D is TRBD1 or TRBD2 (5 bases each). V shed 7 bases and J shed 1 base, with 16 bases lying between them. The CDR3 has 15 amino acids. Germline CDR1 SQVTM, CDR2 ANQGSEA.

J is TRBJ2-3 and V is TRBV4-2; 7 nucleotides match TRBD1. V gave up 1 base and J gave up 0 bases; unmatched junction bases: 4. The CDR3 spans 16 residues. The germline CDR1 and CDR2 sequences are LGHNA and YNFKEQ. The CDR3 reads CASSQAYRGSTDTQYF. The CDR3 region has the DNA TGTGCCAGCAGCCAAGCGTACAGGGGAAGCACAGATACGCAGTATTTT.

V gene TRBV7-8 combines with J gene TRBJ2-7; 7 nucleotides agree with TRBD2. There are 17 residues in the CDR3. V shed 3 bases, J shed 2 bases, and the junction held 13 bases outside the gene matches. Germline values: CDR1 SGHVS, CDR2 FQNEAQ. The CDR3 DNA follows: TGTGCCAGCAGCTTGCGCGACTCGGGCGGGAGTACCTACGAGCAGTACTTC. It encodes CASSLRDSGGSTYEQYF.

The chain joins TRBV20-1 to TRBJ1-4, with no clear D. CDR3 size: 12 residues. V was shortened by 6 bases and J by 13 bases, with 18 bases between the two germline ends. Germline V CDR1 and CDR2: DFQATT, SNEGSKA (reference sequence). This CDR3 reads CSATQGSEVLFF. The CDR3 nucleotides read TGCAGTGCAACGCAAGGCTCGGAGGTACTGTTTTTT.

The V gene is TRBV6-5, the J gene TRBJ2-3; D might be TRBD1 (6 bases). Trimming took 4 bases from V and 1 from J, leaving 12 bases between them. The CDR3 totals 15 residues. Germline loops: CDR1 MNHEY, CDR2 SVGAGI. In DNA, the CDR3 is TGTGCCAGCAGTTTGGGGGCTACGGGCACAGATACGCAGTATTTT. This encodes CASSLGATGTDTQYF.

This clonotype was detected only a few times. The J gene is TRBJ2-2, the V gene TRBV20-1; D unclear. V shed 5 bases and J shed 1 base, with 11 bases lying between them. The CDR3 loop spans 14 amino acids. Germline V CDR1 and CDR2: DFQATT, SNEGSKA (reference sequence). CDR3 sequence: CSARTDGNTGELFF. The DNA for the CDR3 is TGCAGTGCTCGCACCGATGGGAACACCGGGGAGCTGTTTTTT.

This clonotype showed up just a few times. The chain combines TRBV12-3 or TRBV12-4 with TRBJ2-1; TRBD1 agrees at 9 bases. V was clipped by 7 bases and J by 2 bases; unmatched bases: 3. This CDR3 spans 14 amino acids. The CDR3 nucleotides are TGTGCCAGCACTCGACAGGGGGCCTACAATGAGCAGTTCTTC. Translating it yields CASTRQGAYNEQFF.

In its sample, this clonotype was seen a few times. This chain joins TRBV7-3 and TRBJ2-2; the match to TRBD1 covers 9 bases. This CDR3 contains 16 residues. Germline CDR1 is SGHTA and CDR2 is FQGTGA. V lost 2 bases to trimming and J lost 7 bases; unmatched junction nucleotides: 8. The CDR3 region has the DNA TGTGCCAGCAGCTTAGGGACAGGGCGACCAGGCGGGGAGCTGTTTTTT. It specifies CASSLGTGRPGGELFF. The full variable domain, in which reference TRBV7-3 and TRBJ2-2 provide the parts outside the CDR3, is GAGVSQTPSNKVTEKGKYVELRCDPISGHTALYWYRQSLGQGPEFLIYFQGTGAADDSGLPNDRFFAVRPEGSVSTLKIQRTERGDSAVYLCASSLGTGRPGGELFFGEGSRLTVL.

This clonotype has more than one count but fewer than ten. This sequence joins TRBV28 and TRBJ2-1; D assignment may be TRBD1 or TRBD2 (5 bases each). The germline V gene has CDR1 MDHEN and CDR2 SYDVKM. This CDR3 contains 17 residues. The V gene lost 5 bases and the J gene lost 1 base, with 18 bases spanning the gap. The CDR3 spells CASSPYPGPSSYNEQFF. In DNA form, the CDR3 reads TGTGCCAGCAGTCCCTATCCGGGGCCATCGTCCTACAATGAGCAGTTCTTC.

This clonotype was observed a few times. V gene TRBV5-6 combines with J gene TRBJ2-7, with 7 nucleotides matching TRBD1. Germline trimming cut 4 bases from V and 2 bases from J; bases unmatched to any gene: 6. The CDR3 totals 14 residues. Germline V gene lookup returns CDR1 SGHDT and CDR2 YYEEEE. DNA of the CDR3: TGTGCCAGCAGCCAGGAGGACAGGACCTACGAGCAGTACTTC. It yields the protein CASSQEDRTYEQYF.

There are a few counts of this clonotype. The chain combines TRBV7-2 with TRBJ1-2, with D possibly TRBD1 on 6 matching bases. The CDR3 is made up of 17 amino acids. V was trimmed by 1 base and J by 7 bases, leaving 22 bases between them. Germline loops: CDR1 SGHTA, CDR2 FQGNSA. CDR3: CASSLGYGGRALGGYTF. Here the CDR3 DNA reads TGTGCCAGCAGCTTAGGGTACGGGGGCAGGGCTCTCGGTGGCTACACCTTC.

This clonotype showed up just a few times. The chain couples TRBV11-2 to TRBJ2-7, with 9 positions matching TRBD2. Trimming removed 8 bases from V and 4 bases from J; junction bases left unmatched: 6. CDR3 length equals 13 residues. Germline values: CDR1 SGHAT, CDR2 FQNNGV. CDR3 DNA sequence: TGTGCCAGCGGGCTAGCGGGATATTACGAGCAGTACTTC. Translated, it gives CASGLAGYYEQYF.

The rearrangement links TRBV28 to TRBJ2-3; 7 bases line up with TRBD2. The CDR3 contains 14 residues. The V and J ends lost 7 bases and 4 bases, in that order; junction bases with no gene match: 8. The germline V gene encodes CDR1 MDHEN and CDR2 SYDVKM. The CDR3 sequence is CASTSGGSPDTQYF. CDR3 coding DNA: TGTGCCAGCACCTCTGGCGGGAGCCCAGATACGCAGTATTTT.

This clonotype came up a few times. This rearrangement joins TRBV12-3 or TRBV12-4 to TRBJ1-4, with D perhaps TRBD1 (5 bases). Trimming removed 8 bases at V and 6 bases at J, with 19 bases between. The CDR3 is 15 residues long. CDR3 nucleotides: TGTGCCAGCTCCCTAGCGGGGCGGACGCATGAAAAACTGTTTTTT. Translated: CASSLAGRTHEKLFF.

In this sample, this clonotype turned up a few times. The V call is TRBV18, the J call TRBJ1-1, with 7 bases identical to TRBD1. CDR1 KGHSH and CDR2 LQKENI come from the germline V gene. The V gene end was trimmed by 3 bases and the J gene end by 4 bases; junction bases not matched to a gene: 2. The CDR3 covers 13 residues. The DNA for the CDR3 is TGTGCCAGCTCACCGGGACAGTCCACTGAAGCTTTCTTT. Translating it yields CASSPGQSTEAFF.

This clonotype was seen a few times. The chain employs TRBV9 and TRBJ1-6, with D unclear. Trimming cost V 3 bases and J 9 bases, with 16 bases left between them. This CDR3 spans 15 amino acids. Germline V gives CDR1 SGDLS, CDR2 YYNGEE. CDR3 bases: TGTGCCAGCAGCGCTCTTGACGGAGGCCTTTCACCCCTCCACTTT. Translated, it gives CASSALDGGLSPLHF.

The CDR3 DNA sequence: TGTGCCAGCAAACCATCCCAGGGGGCAGGCTACGAGCAGTACTTC. Protein product: CASKPSQGAGYEQYF. The chain recombines TRBV28 with TRBJ2-7, with TRBD1 identical over 8 bases. V was clipped by 7 bases and J by 3 bases; unmatched bases: 11. The CDR3 is made up of 15 amino acids. CDR1 is MDHEN, CDR2 SYDVKM, per germline.

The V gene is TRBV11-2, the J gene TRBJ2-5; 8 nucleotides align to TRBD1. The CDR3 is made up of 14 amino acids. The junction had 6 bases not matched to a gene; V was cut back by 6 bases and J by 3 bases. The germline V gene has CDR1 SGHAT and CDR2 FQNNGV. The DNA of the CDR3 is TGTGCCAGCAGTCAGGACAGGGTAGAAGAGACCCAGTACTTC. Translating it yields CASSQDRVEETQYF.

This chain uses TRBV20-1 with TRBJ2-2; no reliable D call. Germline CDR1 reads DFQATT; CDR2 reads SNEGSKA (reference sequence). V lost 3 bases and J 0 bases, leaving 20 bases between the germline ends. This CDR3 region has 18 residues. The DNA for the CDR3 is TGCAGTGCTAGTCCCCTTTCCCTCGTCGGCCCGAACACCGGGGAGCTGTTTTTT. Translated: CSASPLSLVGPNTGELFF.

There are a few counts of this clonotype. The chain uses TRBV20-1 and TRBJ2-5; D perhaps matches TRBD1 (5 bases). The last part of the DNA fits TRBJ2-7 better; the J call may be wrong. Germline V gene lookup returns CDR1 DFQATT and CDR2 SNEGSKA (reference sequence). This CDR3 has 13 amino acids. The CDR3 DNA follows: TGCAGTGCTACACCAGGGTCCTCCTACGAGCAGTACTTC. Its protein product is CSATPGSSYEQYF.

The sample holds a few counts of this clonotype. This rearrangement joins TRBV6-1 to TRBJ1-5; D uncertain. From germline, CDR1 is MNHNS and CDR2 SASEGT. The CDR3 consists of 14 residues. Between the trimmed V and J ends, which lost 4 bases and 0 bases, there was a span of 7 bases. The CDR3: CASSGSYSNQPQHF. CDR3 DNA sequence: TGTGCCAGCAGTGGCTCATATAGCAATCAGCCCCAGCATTTT.

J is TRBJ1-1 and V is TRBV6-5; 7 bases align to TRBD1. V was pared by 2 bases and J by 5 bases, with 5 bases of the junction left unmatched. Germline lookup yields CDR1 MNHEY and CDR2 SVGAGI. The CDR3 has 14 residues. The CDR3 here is CASSYTRGGTEAFF. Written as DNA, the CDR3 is TGTGCCAGCAGTTACACCAGGGGGGGGACTGAAGCTTTCTTT.

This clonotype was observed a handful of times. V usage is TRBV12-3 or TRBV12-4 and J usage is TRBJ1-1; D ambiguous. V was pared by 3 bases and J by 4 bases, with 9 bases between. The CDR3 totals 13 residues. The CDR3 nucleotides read TGTGCCAGCAGTTTGAGGGATCGCACTGAAGCTTTCTTT. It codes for CASSLRDRTEAFF.

CDR3 DNA: TGTGCCAGCAGCTTATTTGGGGACAACTACACCTTC. Protein sequence: CASSLFGDNYTF. The chain joins TRBV7-9 to TRBJ1-2, with a weak D call TRBD1 (6 bases). The CDR3 sequence is 12 residues long. Trimming cost V 2 bases and J 10 bases, with 11 bases left between them. Germline V CDR1 and CDR2: SEHNR, FQNEAQ (reference sequence).

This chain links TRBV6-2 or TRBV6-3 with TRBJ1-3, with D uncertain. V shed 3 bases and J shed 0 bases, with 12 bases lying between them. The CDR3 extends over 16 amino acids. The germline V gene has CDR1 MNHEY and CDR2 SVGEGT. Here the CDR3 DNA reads TGTGCCAGCAGTTATTCTCGGATATTCTCTGGAAACACCATATATTTT. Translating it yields CASSYSRIFSGNTIYF.